This TCR beta chain is drawn from a study of long-term antiretroviral therapy in people with HIV (dated by TCRdb to the early 2020s). In terms of the full investigation: The earliest samples were collected approximately a decade before the 2015 WHO recommendation for immediate ART, a period when ART was typically delayed until CD4 counts fell. A retrospective serial study tested whether changes in peripheral blood TRB repertoire composition and diversity were associated with ART initiation and durable HIV suppression. A total of 150 to 200 cryopreserved PBMC samples came from around 30 adults with confirmed HIV infection and were collected serially over a mean of roughly six years (range 1-12). No cross-contamination during QIAcube processing was shown when test extractions of a monoclonal T-cell line were performed alongside fewer than 40 polyclonal samples. Of the roughly 30 participants with HIV, about twelve were female.

Comment on this clone: Its antigen remains undetermined. It has no much larger one-base neighbor in the sample; base qualities were not kept.

The immunoSEQ hsTCRB v3.0 assay was used at survey level resolution to sequence the TRB variable region. TRB sequencing targeted a depth of roughly 35,000-50,000 T-cell genomes per sample. An Illumina MiSeq with a v3 150-cycle kit was used to sequence the pooled TRB libraries. Per the authors' processing: Repertoire analysis ran in R within a reproducible Nextflow workflow covering QC, data transformation and analysis. LymphoSeq2, an R package for AIRR-Seq data exploration, was used to implement custom analyses. A handful of samples yielding fewer than 5000 total TRB sequences were excluded, leaving 188 analyzed HIV repertoires. Of the 180 to 200 retained HIV repertoires, under 65 were collected before and more than 120 after ART initiation. Repertoires were downsampled to 5000 TRB nucleotide sequences, and summary statistics were averaged over 100 downsampling iterations. TRB sequences were retained for analysis only if CDR3 regions of at least seven amino acids were present. Diversity was assessed using a clonality score derived from Shannon entropy and using the Gini coefficient. Repertoire networks linked the top 5000 CDR3 amino acid sequences whenever two sequences differed by an edit distance of one. For TRB CDR3 amino acid sequences, GLIPH2 was used to predict antigen specificity groups and MHC restriction. To flag known associations with CMV, EBV, HIV or tissue antigens, CDR3 amino acid sequences were compared against VDJdb and McPAS-TCR. Pre-ART, post-ART and control groups were compared with Wilcoxon signed-rank tests and Holm-Bonferroni correction. TCRdb's version of the immuneACCESS table is confined to in-frame rearrangements and falls short of the full clone set. An unresolved V gene accounts for under half of the shortfall where checked; the remainder is of unknown origin. The V and J calls and clone size are taken from that table; D and trimming were inferred from the DNA. This sample gives 35,000 or so clones in total; approximately 85% of them show up just once. The ten largest clones represent about 10% of the sample.

Study-level results and caveats: Since PBMC availability was limited, sequencing covered only the TCR beta chain, with no alpha chain pairing. Samples dated from the mid-2000s to the late 2010s, and the ART regimens used may be less effective than current ones. Because pre-ART samples had limited cell numbers, unsorted PBMC were profiled rather than sorted CD4+ and CD8+ T cells. Expanded TRB clones identified before ART initiation dominated the repertoire across all time points, though the dominance fluctuated and decreased in many PLHIV after ART. Starting ART was linked to a significant rise in TRB diversity, yet even with long-term ART the diversity remained significantly lower than in transplant donor controls. Inferences about post-ART repertoire changes were limited because no data were available on ART adherence, viral resistance or therapy changes. CDR3 length ranges in HIV repertoires were narrower than in controls, and network structure suggested an antigen-experienced repertoire with only a slight naive shift after ART.

Participants were included only if at least one PBMC sample before ART initiation and at least two post-ART samples were available. All participants with HIV were treated in the United States of America. Before DNA extraction, cryopreserved samples containing roughly 0.85-11 million PBMC were thawed and washed. At the time of the earliest PBMC sample, participants with HIV were aged between about 20 and 54 years. PBMC samples from each participant spanned 1-4 timepoints before ART initiation and 2-8 timepoints after ART initiation, with a median of 7 samples. Serial HIV viral load, CD4+ T-cell count, ART history and demographic data were obtained for every participant. Using a Qiagen kit on a QIAcube, genomic DNA was extracted from unsorted PBMC, with samples processed in batches of 12. The CDR3 sequence holds 13 residues, the cysteine and phenylalanine included. Just the 39-base CDR3 DNA is kept, in frame starting at base 1. The germline ends are 8 bases apart after V is trimmed by 2 bases and J by 4 bases. CDR1 is given as KGHSH and CDR2 as LQKENI, both from the germline V gene.

This TCR derives from a man younger than 35 with HIV. Sample: unsorted PBMCs, taken 2.2 years after starting antiretroviral therapy. Recombination linked TRBV18 to TRBJ2-5, with an unclear D gene assignment. At the DNA level, the sequence is TGTGCCAGCTCACCATTGGCTGGAGAGACCCAGTACTTC. It translates to CASSPLAGETQYF.